The clone carrying this T cell receptor beta chain was counted at least ten times. Construction of TCR beta libraries relied on iRepertoire HTBI primers and on Arm-PCR targeting CDR3 regions. Per the authors' pipeline: Across all samples, approximately 64 TRBV segments and more than 11 TRBJ segments were identified. TCRdb analysed the multiplex PCR reads with MiXCR anew, one entry per CDR3 protein. V and J calls and clone size were set by TCRdb, not the authors. Of about 360,000 distinct CDR3 sequences listed, 15% to 20% are singletons. These data belong to a study of regulatory T cells in long-lasting Graves disease. The CDR3 runs to 12 residues. V was pared by 5 bases and J by 5 bases, with 2 bases of the junction left unmatched. The time point was: newly diagnosed GD, antithyroid drugs for less than 3 months. There was RNA extracted from PBMCs, and the TCR library was made from it. This sample also belongs to another study, concerning T cells in Graves' hyperthyroidism and ophthalmopathy. That paper notes: Orbital computed tomography and thyroid ultrasound, together with serum TRAb and thyroxine and clinical symptoms, were used for diagnoses. Initially, a first-round RT-PCR of the TCR CDR3 employed the HTBI primer set.

The sequence derives from a young woman with Graves disease. The material sequenced was peripheral blood mononuclear cells (PBMCs), taken at new diagnosis, from a patient treated with antithyroid drugs. The chain carries TRBV12-3 or TRBV12-4 and TRBJ1-1; 7 nucleotides agree with TRBD1. CDR3: CASSRQGTEAFF. In nucleotides, the CDR3 is TGTGCCAGCAGTAGACAGGGTACTGAAGCTTTCTTT.